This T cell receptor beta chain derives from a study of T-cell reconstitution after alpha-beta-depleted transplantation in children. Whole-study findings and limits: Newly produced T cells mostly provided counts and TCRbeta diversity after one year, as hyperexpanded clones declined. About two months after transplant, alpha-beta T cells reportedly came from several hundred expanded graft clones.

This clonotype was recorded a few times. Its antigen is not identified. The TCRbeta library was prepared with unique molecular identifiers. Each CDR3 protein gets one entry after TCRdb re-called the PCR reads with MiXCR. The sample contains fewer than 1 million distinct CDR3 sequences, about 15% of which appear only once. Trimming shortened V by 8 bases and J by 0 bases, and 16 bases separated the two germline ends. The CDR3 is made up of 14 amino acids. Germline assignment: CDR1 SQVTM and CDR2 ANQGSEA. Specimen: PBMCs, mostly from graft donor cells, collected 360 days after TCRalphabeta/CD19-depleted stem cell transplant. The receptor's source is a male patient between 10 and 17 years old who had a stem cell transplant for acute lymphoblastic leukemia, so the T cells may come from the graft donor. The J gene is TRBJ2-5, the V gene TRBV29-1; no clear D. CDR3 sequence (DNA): TGCAGCTTCTGGCCGGACGTGTACCAAGAGACCCAGTACTTC. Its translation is CSFWPDVYQETQYF.